The clone carrying this T cell receptor beta chain was detected only a few times. Its antigen is unidentified. Sorted-subset replicate PCRs used roughly 210 ng of genomic DNA. This amount corresponded to 30,000 to 35,000 T cell genomes. Using immunoSEQ multiplex PCR, the repertoire was profiled, and TCRdb retains in-frame clones only, with some absent. The sample includes about a million clones, about 70% of them seen just once. This entry comes from a study of shared clonotypes between healthy human individuals. Study details: The study enrolled a couple of women and a few men aged 18 to 49.

The CDR3 has 15 residues. V lost 1 base and J lost 9; bases outside the gene matches: 9. Per the germline V gene, CDR1 is SGHDT and CDR2 is YYEEEE. Notes on the study in general: Sampling covered nothing but blood. Tissue TCR repertoires likely differ from those found in blood. Depth was large, yet rarefaction showed that sorted-subset sequencing was incomplete.

The sequencing sample was made of memory CD4+ T cells sorted from blood. Subset meaning: CD45RA-negative fraction. V and J are TRBV5-6 and TRBJ2-5, with 10 bases aligning to TRBD1. The TCR was taken from a man aged 18 to 29 in good health. CDR3 region: CASSLTTGGHRPQYF. CDR3 DNA: TGTGCCAGCAGCTTGACGACAGGGGGCCATAGGCCCCAGTACTTC.